Listed below are T cell receptor beta chains from one sample, sequenced in a study of OX40 agonist ivuxolimab in advanced cancers. The repertoire was sequenced with immunoSEQ multiplex PCR; TCRdb's copy has only in-frame clones and lacks some. The data show over 8,000 clones, approximately 63% seen once. This specimen consisted of CD4+ or CD8+ T cells sorted from blood, obtained in a trial of the OX40 agonist ivuxolimab. Every receptor here comes from an adult with an advanced solid tumor such as melanoma, head and neck, liver or kidney cancer. Each CDR3 is given with its conserved first and last residue. A D gene is named only where the DNA matches it firmly. Clone size, where shown, is once, few, many, or a class for clones that have expanded.

NA,NA,TRBJ1-6,TRBV19,CASRGQAYSPLHF,TGTGCCAGTAGGGGGCAGGCGTATTCACCCCTCCACTTT
TRBD2,NA,TRBJ2-1,TRBV19,CASSSSGSSYNEQFF,TGTGCCAGTAGCTCAAGCGGGAGCTCCTACAATGAGCAGTTCTTC
NA,NA,TRBJ1-2,TRBV27,CASSPSRTYGYTF,TGTGCCAGCAGTCCCTCTAGAACCTATGGCTACACCTTC
NA,NA,TRBJ2-1,TRBV19,CASSIFGLSSYNEQFF,TGTGCCAGTAGTATTTTTGGGTTAAGCTCCTACAATGAGCAGTTCTTC
TRBD1,NA,TRBJ1-4,TRBV28,CASSTGDRGFRNEKLFF,TGTGCCAGCAGTACTGGGGACAGGGGATTCCGTAATGAAAAACTGTTTTTT
NA,NA,TRBJ1-3,TRBV11-3,CASSLNRRCSGNTIYF,TGTGCCAGCAGCTTAAATCGCCGATGCTCTGGAAACACCATATATTTT
NA,NA,TRBJ2-5,TRBV7-9,CASSSSHGQETQYF,TGTGCCAGCAGCTCCTCCCACGGGCAAGAGACCCAGTACTTC
TRBD2,few,TRBJ2-1,TRBV4-1,CASSQESGIIYNEQFF,TGCGCCAGCAGCCAGGAAAGCGGGATCATATACAATGAGCAGTTCTTC
TRBD1,NA,TRBJ1-5,TRBV2,CASSSGQTLEDQPQHF,TGTGCCAGCAGTTCGGGACAGACTTTAGAGGACCAGCCCCAGCATTTT
TRBD1,few,TRBJ1-2,TRBV4-1,CASSQDQGAYYGYTF,TGCGCCAGCAGCCAAGATCAGGGGGCGTACTATGGCTACACCTTC
TRBD2,NA,TRBJ2-1,TRBV7-2,CASSPLAGVGNEQFF,TGTGCCAGCAGCCCCCTAGCGGGAGTGGGTAATGAGCAGTTCTTC
TRBD2,NA,TRBJ2-3,TRBV6-5,CASSYSTSGTKYF,TGTGCCAGCAGTTACTCCACTAGCGGGACAAAGTATTTT
NA,NA,TRBJ1-5,TRBV28,CASTPPVPRNQPQHF,TGTGCCAGCACCCCGCCTGTCCCCCGCAATCAGCCCCAGCATTTT
NA,NA,TRBJ1-2,TRBV29-1,CSVFGGAGNYGYTF,TGCAGCGTTTTCGGCGGGGCGGGAAACTATGGCTACACCTTC
NA,NA,TRBJ2-1,TRBV19,CASSPSYNEQFF,TGTGCCAGTAGTCCCTCCTACAATGAGCAGTTCTTC
TRBD1,NA,TRBJ1-1,TRBV19,CASSRHRTGGSEAFF,TGTGCCAGTAGTCGACACCGGACAGGGGGCTCGGAAGCTTTCTTT
NA,NA,TRBJ1-1,TRBV19,CASSASAGGSEAFF,TGTGCCAGTAGTGCGTCCGCGGGTGGGTCTGAAGCTTTCTTT
TRBD1,many,TRBJ1-2,TRBV5-6,CASSPLAGTGPRSYTF,TGTGCCAGCAGCCCACTGGCTGGGACAGGGCCCAGATCCTACACCTTC
NA,NA,TRBJ1-2,TRBV5-1,CASNDGYGYTF,TGCGCCAGCAATGACGGCTATGGCTACACCTTC
TRBD1,NA,TRBJ1-1,TRBV11-2,CASSSHRGGGTEAFF,TGTGCCAGCAGCTCCCACAGGGGCGGGGGCACTGAAGCTTTCTTT
TRBD1,NA,TRBJ1-2,TRBV11-2,CASSTRTGSKHGYTF,TGTGCCAGCAGCACCCGGACAGGTTCCAAACATGGCTACACCTTC
TRBD1,NA,TRBJ2-1,TRBV5-1,CASSFGTGGSSYNEQFF,TGCGCCAGCAGCTTTGGGACAGGGGGGTCCTCCTACAATGAGCAGTTCTTC
TRBD2,medium-sized,TRBJ2-1,TRBV28,CASSRLAGVNEQFF,TGTGCCAGCAGTCGACTAGCGGGAGTAAATGAGCAGTTCTTC
NA,NA,TRBJ1-2,TRBV6-5,CASSYTYNYGYTF,TGTGCCAGCAGTTACACTTATAACTATGGCTACACCTTC
NA,medium-sized,TRBJ1-3,TRBV4-1,CASSQGGVNTIYF,TGCGCCAGCAGCCAAGGAGGCGTTAACACCATATATTTT
NA,NA,TRBJ1-2,TRBV29-1,CSVVFYPEGYTF,TGCAGCGTTGTCTTTTACCCCGAGGGCTACACCTTC
TRBD1,NA,TRBJ1-1,TRBV10-3,CAISQIRTGEGAEAFF,TGTGCCATCAGCCAGATAAGGACAGGGGAAGGGGCTGAAGCTTTCTTT
NA,NA,TRBJ2-7,TRBV7-9,CASSLGQEQYF,TGTGCCAGCAGCTTAGGACAAGAGCAGTACTTC
NA,NA,TRBJ2-7,TRBV4-1,CASSQNRVKEQYF,TGCGCCAGCAGCCAAAACAGGGTCAAGGAGCAGTACTTC
NA,medium-sized,TRBJ1-5,TRBV6-1,CASREMGGNQPQHF,TGTGCCAGCAGGGAGATGGGTGGCAATCAGCCCCAGCATTTT
TRBD2,NA,TRBJ2-7,TRBV5-6,CASSLGPAGSSYEQYF,TGTGCCAGCAGCTTGGGTCCAGCGGGGAGCTCCTACGAGCAGTACTTC
NA,NA,TRBJ1-1,TRBV6-1,CASSTSREDFF,TGTGCCAGCAGTACTAGTAGGGAGGATTTCTTT
NA,many,TRBJ1-4,TRBV5-4,CASSPGPVATNEKLFF,TGTGCCAGCAGCCCTGGACCCGTTGCAACTAATGAAAAACTGTTTTTT
NA,NA,TRBJ2-1,TRBV7-9,CASSLDRSFYNEQFF,TGTGCCAGCAGCTTAGACAGAAGCTTCTACAATGAGCAGTTCTTC
NA,NA,TRBJ2-1,TRBV2,CASTTNTEQFF,TGTGCCAGCACTACCAATACCGAGCAGTTCTTC
NA,NA,TRBJ2-1,TRBV11-2,CASSPRTGNSYNEQFF,TGTGCCAGCAGCCCCCGGACTGGTAACTCCTACAATGAGCAGTTCTTC
NA,NA,TRBJ2-6,TRBV11-2,CASSADARRQSRANVLTF,TGTGCCAGCAGCGCGGACGCGAGACGACAAAGTCGGGCCAACGTCCTGACTTTC
TRBD2,medium-sized,TRBJ2-5,TRBV28,CASRVLADSTETQYF,TGTGCCAGCCGGGTTCTAGCGGACTCGACGGAGACCCAGTACTTC
TRBD2,NA,TRBJ2-1,TRBV11-3,CASSLGGTTDNEQFF,TGTGCCAGCAGCTTAGGAGGGACTACAGACAATGAGCAGTTCTTC
NA,once,TRBJ1-1,TRBV6-9,CASSYSALGDTEAFF,TGTGCCAGCAGTTACTCGGCCCTAGGCGACACTGAAGCTTTCTTT
TRBD1,medium-sized,TRBJ1-1,TRBV27,CASNWDRSNTEAFF,TGTGCCAGCAACTGGGACAGGTCAAACACTGAAGCTTTCTTT
NA,medium-sized,TRBJ2-7,TRBV27,CASSLSSYYEQYF,TGTGCCAGCAGTTTATCGTCCTACTACGAGCAGTACTTC
TRBD1,NA,TRBJ1-2,TRBV6-5,CASKGTGLDGYTF,TGTGCCAGCAAGGGGACAGGGTTGGATGGCTACACCTTC
NA,NA,TRBJ2-7,TRBV27,CASSYGVGLEQYF,TGTGCCAGCAGTTACGGGGTTGGGCTCGAGCAGTACTTC
NA,few,TRBJ2-5,TRBV7-8,CASSLSGPETQYF,TGTGCCAGCAGTTTATCAGGCCCCGAGACCCAGTACTTC
TRBD2,NA,TRBJ2-5,TRBV7-7,CASSPGGRGAQYF,TGTGCTAGCAGCCCGGGAGGGAGGGGGGCCCAGTACTTC
NA,NA,TRBJ2-1,TRBV11-2,CASSLDNNPYNEQFF,TGTGCCAGCAGCTTAGACAATAACCCTTACAATGAGCAGTTCTTC
TRBD1,NA,TRBJ2-7,TRBV10-3,CAIRDPGQGAYEQYF,TGTGCCATCAGGGACCCGGGACAGGGAGCCTACGAGCAGTACTTC
NA,few,TRBJ1-3,TRBV4-1,CASSQDIRPSGNTIYF,TGCGCCAGCAGCCAAGATATAAGGCCCTCTGGAAACACCATATATTTT
TRBD1,NA,TRBJ1-1,TRBV7-3,CASSLADRVRSEAFF,TGTGCCAGCAGCTTAGCGGACAGGGTGAGATCTGAAGCTTTCTTT
NA,NA,TRBJ1-1,TRBV5-1,CASRRTNTEAFF,TGCGCCAGCAGACGGACGAACACTGAAGCTTTCTTT
NA,NA,TRBJ2-7,TRBV7-6,CASSARTESYEQYF,TGTGCCAGCAGCGCCCGGACAGAGTCCTACGAGCAGTACTTC
NA,NA,TRBJ2-7,TRBV7-9,CASSLGPGVNYEQYF,TGTGCCAGCAGCTTAGGCCCGGGAGTCAACTACGAGCAGTACTTC
NA,few,TRBJ1-5,TRBV2,CASKSEGSRNQPQHF,TGTGCCAGCAAATCAGAGGGGTCGCGCAATCAGCCCCAGCATTTT